This TCR beta chain was recorded in a study of metastatic and nonmetastatic thyroid tumors. Study-level information: The authors compared repertoires across blood and tumor or nodule tissue from malignant and benign thyroid patients.

No patient received treatment before thyroid surgery. Overall study findings and caveats: The study reportedly found significantly higher TCR beta diversity in malignant thyroid tumors than benign nodules, in blood and tumor.

By share of the sample, this clone is medium-sized. Its antigen is as yet unknown. The V gene end was trimmed by 4 bases and the J gene end by 5 bases; junction bases not matched to a gene: 8. Germline-derived CDR1 and CDR2 are ENHRY and SYGVKD. This CDR3 has 14 amino acids. How the authors handled the data: Clinicopathological groups supplied CDR3 differences that were used to build a distant-metastasis classifier for papillary thyroid cancer. TCRdb re-called the PCR reads with MiXCR. Here the V and J calls rest on TCRdb's processing, not on the authors' analysis. This table holds around 26,000 clones, approximately 24% found once.

Specimen: blood. J is TRBJ2-7 and V is TRBV10-3; 7 bases are a match to TRBD2. The clonotype originates from a female donor with papillary thyroid cancer or a benign thyroid nodule (not recorded which). Some clones in this sample may be carry-over from other donors' samples. In nucleotides, the CDR3 is TGTGCCATCAGTGGTGCGGGACTACAGGACGAGCAGTACTTC. Protein: CAISGAGLQDEQYF.